This T cell receptor (beta chain) is from a study of Ad26.COV2.S vaccination and SARS-CoV-2 variants. TCRdb's copy holds only in-frame clones and misses some; the assay was immunoSEQ multiplex PCR. The repertoire holds 300,000 to 450,000 clones, approximately 81% seen once, with 3.3% in the top ten. Sample treatment: around 19 received Ad26.COV2.S at low or high dose, single or two shots; roughly five received placebo; per-sample allocation not given. Sampling was performed 63 days after the first vaccine or placebo injection. This clone appeared a single time. This TCR was sampled from a person between 18 and 60 years old who received the Ad26.COV2.S COVID-19 vaccine or a placebo. Sequenced here: peripheral blood, sampled in a trial of Ad26.COV2.S vaccine versus placebo.

CDR3 in amino acids: CASSFRRSGGMNEQFF. The CDR3 DNA sequence: TGTGCCAGCAGCTTTCGTAGGTCGGGCGGGATGAATGAGCAGTTCTTC. The rearrangement joins TRBV7-6 to TRBJ2-1; a possible D gene is TRBD2 (6 bases). Germline V gene lookup returns CDR1 SGHVS and CDR2 FNYEAQ. The ends were cut back, 3 bases at V and 7 bases at J, with 19 bases in the middle. This CDR3 is built from 16 residues. Full variable domain (remainder filled in from reference TRBV7-6 and TRBJ2-1): GAGVSQSPRYKVTKRGQDVALRCDPISGHVSLYWYRQALGQGPEFLTYFNYEAQQDKSGLPNDRFSAERPEGSISTLTIQRTEQRDSAMYRCASSFRRSGGMNEQFFGPGTRLTVL.